The next 8 T cell receptor beta chains were all read from a single sample in a study of T cells expressing NK-cell markers. TCRdb re-called the 5' RACE reads and shows each CDR3 protein once, DNA omitted. This table holds hundreds of thousands of distinct CDR3 sequences. Sequences were obtained from blood T cells: a sorted CD56 or NKG2C T cell subset, CD4+ or CD8+ T cells, or bulk PBMC T cells (not recorded which). These receptors were taken from a woman between 18 and 70 years old in good health.

This chain uses TRBV12-5 with TRBJ2-5; the TCRdb call, TRBD1, lacks DNA for checking. The CDR3 sequence is 16 residues long. Germline V CDR1 and CDR2: LGHNT, FRNRAP. The CDR3 sequence is CASGLAPSGEKGTQYF.

This chain joins TRBV5-1 and TRBJ2-2; TCRdb's D gene call, TRBD1, goes unchecked for lack of DNA. Germline CDR1 reads SGHRS; CDR2 reads YFSETQ. The CDR3 extends over 13 amino acids. CDR3 in amino acids: CATTTGNTGELFF.

The genes are TRBV15 and TRBJ2-7; TCRdb outputs TRBD1, but without DNA this stays unchecked. Germline CDR1 reads LNHNV; CDR2 reads YYDKDF (reference sequence). The length of the CDR3 is 14 residues. CDR3 amino acids: CATSRDRGGYEQYF.

The chain joins TRBV25-1 to TRBJ1-1; TCRdb gives TRBD1 as the D gene, but with no DNA this cannot be confirmed. The germline V gene encodes CDR1 MGHDK and CDR2 SYGVNS. This CDR3 region has 14 residues. The CDR3 reads CASSAPPGGTEAFF.

The V gene is TRBV27, the J gene TRBJ2-3; TCRdb's D call, TRBD1, is unchecked because there is no DNA. This CDR3 is built from 13 residues. Germline lookup yields CDR1 MNHEY and CDR2 SMNVEV (reference sequence). The CDR3 is CASTRGSADTQYF.

J is TRBJ2-1 and V is TRBV19; TCRdb indicates TRBD2, and absent DNA this call remains unverified. The CDR3 consists of 17 residues. The germline V gene has CDR1 LNHDA and CDR2 SQIVND (reference sequence). The CDR3 is CASSIGTSGRSYNEQFF.

The CDR3 sequence is CASSLVAGSYEKLFF. This chain joins TRBV5-1 and TRBJ1-4. This CDR3 contains 15 residues. Germline V CDR1 and CDR2: SGHRS, YFSETQ.

V is TRBV4-1 and J is TRBJ1-1; TCRdb gives TRBD1 as the D gene, but with no DNA this cannot be confirmed. From germline, CDR1 is MGHRA and CDR2 YSYEKL. There are 15 residues in the CDR3. The CDR3 protein is CASSQDWGSRTEAFF.